Below are 16 T cell receptor beta chains sequenced from a single sample in a study of blood T cell repertoires in COVID-19. TCRdb keeps only in-frame clones here, not all; method: immunoSEQ multiplex PCR. This table holds about 210,000 clones, about 89% found once. Sequencing was performed on PBMCs or T cells enriched from blood (not recorded which). The receptors shown here come from a woman between 18 and 30 years old who had recovered from COVID-19.

The chain employs TRBV28 and TRBJ1-5; perhaps TRBD1 as D (5 bases). The CDR3 length is 15 residues. The V end was cut by 6 bases, the J end by 3 bases, with 15 bases between. The germline gives CDR1 MDHEN, CDR2 SYDVKM. In DNA, the CDR3 is TGTGCCAGCAGCCCGACAGAAGGGTTCAATCAGCCCCAGCATTTT. Translating it yields CASSPTEGFNQPQHF.

The chain is built from TRBV4-2 and TRBJ2-7, with TRBD2 matching over 10 bases. The CDR3 loop spans 16 amino acids. Germline-derived CDR1 and CDR2 are LGHNA and YNFKEQ. J was trimmed by 4 bases and V by 1 base; bases with no gene match: 7. The CDR3 bases are TGTGCCAGCAGCCAAGCGGCTAGCGGGGGTATGTACGAGCAGTACTTC. Amino acids: CASSQAASGGMYEQYF.

The CDR3 is CASRRTGTAYEQYF. CDR3 bases: TGTGCCAGCAGACGAACCGGGACAGCCTACGAGCAGTACTTC. The chain carries TRBV6-5 and TRBJ2-7; 7 positions match TRBD1. With 6 bases clipped from V and 2 bases from J, the junction kept 7 bases outside the gene matches. CDR1 and CDR2 (germline): MNHEY, SVGAGI. This CDR3 has 14 amino acids.

This clone was counted a few times. The chain uses TRBV7-2 and TRBJ1-6, with TRBD1 matching over 12 bases. The V segment lost 4 bases and the J segment 13 bases; nucleotides outside the gene matches: 8. The CDR3 loop spans 15 amino acids. Per the germline V gene, CDR1 is SGHTA and CDR2 is FQGNSA. The DNA for the CDR3 is TGTGCCAGCAGCTGGGGACAGGGGGCTAGCCGGCCCCTCCACTTT. The encoded protein is CASSWGQGASRPLHF.

The chain combines TRBV30 with TRBJ1-3, with TRBD1 matching over 8 bases. This CDR3 contains 14 residues. Germline V CDR1 and CDR2: GTSNPN, SVGIG (reference sequence). Losses at the gene ends were 3 bases for V and 6 bases for J; bases not matched to a gene: 7. The CDR3 sequence is CAWRPGQGANTIYF. The CDR3 bases are TGTGCCTGGAGACCCGGACAGGGAGCAAACACCATATATTTT. The full variable domain, rest sourced from reference TRBV30 and TRBJ1-3, is SQTIHQWPATLVQPVGSPLSLECTVEGTSNPNLYWYRQAAGRGLQLLFYSVGIGQISSEVPQNLSASRPQDRQFILSSKKLLLSDSGFYLCAWRPGQGANTIYFGEGSWLTVV.

This chain connects TRBV4-1 to TRBJ2-1; TRBD2 aligns across 8 bases. Germline CDR1 MGHRA, CDR2 YSYEKL. The CDR3 contains 16 residues. The V gene end was trimmed by 4 bases and the J gene end by 1 base; junction bases not matched to a gene: 6. The CDR3: CASSRNSGESYNEQFF. CDR3 bases: TGCGCCAGCAGCCGAAATAGCGGGGAATCCTACAATGAGCAGTTCTTC.

This rearrangement joins TRBV24-1 to TRBJ1-2, with TRBD1 matching over 7 bases. Germline V lookup: CDR1 KGHDR, CDR2 SFDVKD. The CDR3 extends over 13 amino acids. J was trimmed by 4 bases and V by 10 bases; bases with no gene match: 8. CDR3 coding DNA: TGTGCCACAGCTGACAGGGTCGGCTATGGCTACACCTTC. It translates to CATADRVGYGYTF.

The chain is built from TRBV28 and TRBJ1-1; perhaps TRBD1 as D (6 bases). The CDR3 totals 21 residues. Germline loops: CDR1 MDHEN, CDR2 SYDVKM. V lost 6 bases and J 0 bases, leaving 32 bases between the germline ends. The CDR3, as DNA: TGTGCCAGCAGCAACCCTGGGGGCAGGGATTCATTAAATTCCTTGAACACTGAAGCTTTCTTT. This encodes CASSNPGGRDSLNSLNTEAFF.

The rearrangement joins TRBV2 to TRBJ2-3, with 16 positions matching TRBD2. Germline values: CDR1 SNHLY, CDR2 FYNNEI. J lost 1 base, V lost 6 bases, and 10 bases had no gene match. CDR3 size: 19 residues. The CDR3 sequence: CASSTGTSGGAVGTDTQYF. Written as DNA, the CDR3 is TGTGCCAGCAGCACCGGGACTAGCGGGGGGGCCGTCGGCACAGATACGCAGTATTTT.

The chain combines TRBV18 with TRBJ1-2; 10 positions agree with TRBD1. The CDR3 loop spans 16 amino acids. Germline CDR1 KGHSH, CDR2 LQKENI. V was pared by 3 bases and J by 2 bases, with 6 bases of the junction left unmatched. The CDR3 DNA follows: TGTGCCAGCTCACCCCCGGGACAGGGGTCCAACTATGGCTACACCTTC. This sequence encodes CASSPPGQGSNYGYTF.

The CDR3 DNA sequence: TGTGCCAGCAGCATAGGGACTAGCGGGGTGAGGGCCTACGAGCAGTACTTC. Translated: CASSIGTSGVRAYEQYF. The V call is TRBV28, the J call TRBJ2-7; 13 nucleotides line up with TRBD2. Trimming took 6 bases from V and 2 from J; bases not matched to a gene: 10. Germline values: CDR1 MDHEN, CDR2 SYDVKM. CDR3 length: 17 amino acids.

The chain combines TRBV14 with TRBJ2-5; 10 bases are a match to TRBD1. The V and J ends lost 5 bases and 4 bases, in that order; junction bases with no gene match: 7. This CDR3 has 15 residues. Germline CDR1 and CDR2: SGHDN and FVKESK. The DNA for the CDR3 is TGTGCCAGCAGCTCCGGGACAGGGGTGTTAGAGACCCAGTACTTC. Translating gives CASSSGTGVLETQYF. The full variable domain, its missing parts supplied by reference TRBV14 and TRBJ2-5, is EAGVTQFPSHSVIEKGQTVTLRCDPISGHDNLYWYRRVMGKEIKFLLHFVKESKQDESGMPNNRFLAERTGGTYSTLKVQPAELEDSGVYFCASSSGTGVLETQYFGPGTRLLVL.

This rearrangement joins TRBV2 to TRBJ2-7, with 9 bases aligning to TRBD1. The CDR3 consists of 17 residues. V shed 8 bases and J 2 bases; nucleotides not matched to a gene: 16. Germline loops: CDR1 SNHLY, CDR2 FYNNEI. CDR3: CASRPGQGQKGPYEQYF. For the CDR3, the DNA is TGTGCCAGCCGACCGGGACAGGGCCAAAAAGGCCCCTACGAGCAGTACTTC.

V is TRBV9 and J is TRBJ2-3; 8 bases map to TRBD2. CDR3 length equals 13 residues. Germline CDR1 reads SGDLS; CDR2 reads YYNGEE. V was clipped by 2 bases and J by 4 bases; unmatched bases: 0. The CDR3 region has the DNA TGTGCCAGCAGCGTGACTAGCGCAGATACGCAGTATTTT. Protein: CASSVTSADTQYF.

This sequence joins TRBV14 and TRBJ1-6; the match to TRBD1 covers 9 bases. The germline CDR1 and CDR2 sequences are SGHDN and FVKESK. The CDR3 spans 15 residues. The J segment lost 6 bases and the V segment lost 6 bases, leaving 6 bases of the junction unmatched. CDR3 sequence: CASSPDRGVNSPLHF. CDR3 sequence (DNA): TGTGCCAGCAGTCCGGACAGGGGTGTTAATTCACCCCTCCACTTT.

The rearrangement uses TRBV6-5 and TRBJ1-1; D gene unclear. This CDR3 is 12 amino acids long. Between the trimmed V and J ends, which lost 7 bases and 11 bases, there was a span of 17 bases. The germline gives CDR1 MNHEY, CDR2 SVGAGI. Written as DNA, the CDR3 is TGTGCCAGCAACGAGGGAGGTCTTTGGGCTTTCTTT. It is translated as CASNEGGLWAFF.